Presented here are 2 T cell receptor beta chains from one specimen sequenced in a study of persistence of HIV-infected CD4 T cells. The stimulus was lysate of CMV-infected fibroblasts, roughly 9.2 ug/mL. CD40L/CD69 double-negative CD45RO-high memory CD4+ T cells were collected. The immunoSEQ assay was version 4, run in survey mode. The table came from immunoSEQ multiplex PCR; TCRdb's copy has only in-frame clones and leaves some out. This sample has 35,000 to 40,000 clones, with approximately 84% found just once. Their target antigens are unknown. The sequencing here drew on CD4+ T cells sorted from PBMCs after roughly 20-hour stimulation, taken from a patient who received antiretroviral therapy. Receptors were obtained from an adult man with HIV who was CMV-seropositive.

The chain employs TRBV19 and TRBJ1-1, with a tentative D call TRBD1 (5 bases). Germline V gives CDR1 LNHDA, CDR2 SQIVND (reference sequence). Trimming took 6 bases from V and 2 from J, leaving 16 bases between them. CDR3 length: 15 amino acids. CDR3 sequence: CASSPQGGGNTEAFF. In nucleotides, the CDR3 is TGTGCCAGTAGCCCTCAGGGTGGCGGCAACACTGAAGCTTTCTTT.

This clone was detected a few times. The J gene is TRBJ1-5, the V gene TRBV19; D gene unclear. V was cut by 6 bases and J by 4 bases, with 7 bases left in between. The CDR3 spans 12 residues. Looked up from germline, CDR1 is LNHDA and CDR2 is SQIVND (reference sequence). Written as DNA, the CDR3 is TGTGCCAGTAGGGAGAGGAATCAGCCCCAGCATTTT. The encoded protein is CASRERNQPQHF.